The source of this T cell receptor beta chain is a study of T cells after yellow fever vaccination. Notes on the study in general: Abundant contaminating clonotypes from the bulk population could appear in FACS-sorted repertoires. Subsequent to the booster, the majority of primary-vaccination clones reappeared (around 96% CD4, more than 70% CD8).

The CDR3 contains 15 residues. The germline V gene has CDR1 SGHAT and CDR2 FQNNGV. V lost 4 bases and J lost 7, with 16 bases in between. A few counts support this clonotype. Its antigen remains unidentified. Template switching by 5'RACE produced TCR cDNA, adding a universal primer site and UMIs. One entry per CDR3 protein, called by TCRdb with MiXCR from the 5' RACE reads. The sample records roughly 320,000 distinct CDR3 sequences, about 11% being singletons. The specimen was CD4+ T cells sorted from PBMCs, collected 45 days after the yellow fever booster vaccination. This clonotype originated in a man aged 18 to 29 who received the YFV17D yellow fever vaccine. The V call is TRBV11-2, the J call TRBJ1-4, with D tentatively TRBD1 (5 bases). Here the CDR3 DNA reads TGTGCCAGCAGCTCCCTCCGGGGCGCGGGTGAAAAACTGTTTTTT. Translated: CASSSLRGAGEKLFF. Combining the CDR3 with reference TRBV11-2 and TRBJ1-4 gives the whole variable domain EAGVAQSPRYKIIEKRQSVAFWCNPISGHATLYWYQQILGQGPKLLIQFQNNGVVDDSQLPKDRFSAERLKGVDSTLKIQPAKLEDSAVYLCASSSLRGAGEKLFFGSGTQLSVL.